This T cell receptor (beta chain) emerged from a study of T-cell memory formation after mild COVID-19. Study overall: TCR clusters largely stayed donor specific.

Study-level findings and limits: Nothing showed for sure that second-wave clones peaking on day 37 were SARS-CoV-2 specific. CD4+ contracting clones were found mainly in CM and EM, and CD8+ ones in EMRA.

5'RACE primed at constant segments yielded TCR alpha and TCR beta cDNA libraries bearing sample barcodes and UMIs. TCRdb used MiXCR to reprocess the 5' RACE reads, holding one entry per CDR3 protein. Of about 350,000 distinct CDR3 sequences in the sample, around 13% were seen once. This clonotype was seen more than once but under ten times. The target antigen is unknown. Sequences were obtained from PBMCs or a T cell subset sorted from them (not recorded which). This receptor was taken from a man between 18 and 29 years old who had mild COVID-19 (a few samples of this study predate the infection). Cell type and time point are not known.

The CDR3 region has the DNA TGCGCCAGCAGCAGGGACCTCCTAGATACGCAGTATTTT. Its translation: CASSRDLLDTQYF. This sequence joins TRBV5-1 and TRBJ2-3; the D gene could be TRBD1 or TRBD2 (5 bases each). Trimming removed 4 bases from V and 5 bases from J, with 11 bases in between. The germline gives CDR1 SGHRS, CDR2 YFSETQ. The CDR3 covers 13 residues.